The 20 T cell receptor beta chains in this list originate from one sample, sequenced in a study of blood T cell repertoires in COVID-19. Sequencing was performed with immunoSEQ multiplex PCR; in TCRdb, only in-frame clones are kept and a portion is missing. The sample contains about 190,000 clones, about 88% of which appear only once. The sample taken for sequencing was peripheral blood. The receptors shown here come from a woman aged 40-49 years who had recovered from COVID-19.

The chain recombines TRBV27 with TRBJ2-7; a possible D gene is TRBD2 (6 bases). CDR3 size: 15 residues. Trimming cost V 6 bases and J 5 bases, with 20 bases left between them. Germline CDR1 MNHEY, CDR2 SMNVEV (reference sequence). The chain's CDR3 is CASSRRTTFNHEQYF. The CDR3 DNA sequence: TGTGCCAGCAGCCGCAGGACTACCTTTAACCACGAGCAGTACTTC.

V gene TRBV19 combines with J gene TRBJ2-7; TRBD1 matches at 7 bases. J was trimmed by 6 bases and V by 6 bases; bases with no gene match: 5. This CDR3 is 12 amino acids long. Germline V gene sequence: CDR1 LNHDA, CDR2 SQIVND (reference sequence). CDR3 region: CASRRQGSEQYF. CDR3 sequence (DNA): TGTGCCAGTAGGAGACAGGGAAGCGAGCAGTACTTC.

The V gene is TRBV7-6, the J gene TRBJ2-7; a possible D gene is TRBD2 (6 bases). The CDR3 has 12 amino acids. V lost 5 bases and J lost 7, with 12 bases in between. The germline CDR1 and CDR2 sequences are SGHVS and FNYEAQ. The CDR3 spells CASSPGTGEQYF. CDR3 nucleotide sequence: TGTGCCAGCAGCCCCGGGACTGGGGAGCAGTACTTC. The full variable domain, completed using reference TRBV7-6 and TRBJ2-7, is GAGVSQSPRYKVTKRGQDVALRCDPISGHVSLYWYRQALGQGPEFLTYFNYEAQQDKSGLPNDRFSAERPEGSISTLTIQRTEQRDSAMYRCASSPGTGEQYFGPGTRLTVT.

This clone was seen only once. The chain carries TRBV28 and TRBJ2-5; D possibly corresponds to TRBD1 (6 bases). This CDR3 spans 16 amino acids. V gave up 2 bases and J gave up 2 bases, with 15 bases separating them. Germline V gives CDR1 MDHEN, CDR2 SYDVKM. The CDR3 sequence is CASSLGSAGEQETQYF. For the CDR3, the DNA is TGTGCCAGCAGTTTAGGCTCGGCAGGGGAGCAAGAGACCCAGTACTTC.

The CDR3, as DNA: TGTGCCATCAGTACGCTAGCGGGAGGGCTGGATGAGCAGTTCTTC. Protein product: CAISTLAGGLDEQFF. The chain combines TRBV10-3 with TRBJ2-1; 12 bases fit TRBD2. Germline V CDR1 and CDR2: ENHRY, SYGVKD. V lost 5 bases to trimming and J lost 8 bases; unmatched junction nucleotides: 7. CDR3 length equals 15 residues.

The chain links TRBV9 to TRBJ2-1; tentative D call: TRBD2 (6 bases). CDR1 SGDLS and CDR2 YYNGEE come from the germline V gene. The CDR3 is made up of 16 amino acids. V lost 0 bases and J 2 bases, leaving 12 bases between the germline ends. The DNA of the CDR3 is TGTGCCAGCAGCGTAGTTGTTAGCGGCCCCTACAATGAGCAGTTCTTC. Translated: CASSVVVSGPYNEQFF.

This clone occurred once. This rearrangement joins TRBV4-1 to TRBJ1-2, with 8 bases identical to TRBD1. The V gene end was trimmed by 0 bases and the J gene end by 2 bases; junction bases not matched to a gene: 2. Germline V gene sequence: CDR1 MGHRA, CDR2 YSYEKL. The CDR3 extends over 15 amino acids. CDR3 nucleotide sequence: TGCGCCAGCAGCCAAGAAGACAGGGGAAACTATGGCTACACCTTC. Protein product: CASSQEDRGNYGYTF.

This clone was seen just once. The gene calls are TRBV6-5 and TRBJ2-7, with 7 bases matching TRBD1. The CDR3 sequence is 13 residues long. Losses at the gene ends were 10 bases for V and 2 bases for J; bases not matched to a gene: 8. Germline lookup yields CDR1 MNHEY and CDR2 SVGAGI. CDR3: CATNRGPTYEQYF. In nucleotides, the CDR3 is TGTGCCACCAACAGGGGCCCGACCTACGAGCAGTACTTC.

The chain is built from TRBV5-6 and TRBJ1-1; no definite D call. The germline V and J ends were trimmed by 0 bases and 6 bases, with 6 bases remaining between them. Germline CDR1 is SGHDT and CDR2 is YYEEEE. The CDR3 runs 12 residues. The CDR3 region has the DNA TGTGCCAGCAGCTTGGGCGTGGCTGAAGCTTTCTTT. This encodes CASSLGVAEAFF.

The chain joins TRBV4-2 to TRBJ1-2, with 10 bases identical to TRBD1. The CDR3 is 14 residues long. Germline trimming cut 6 bases from V and 5 bases from J; bases unmatched to any gene: 6. CDR1 and CDR2 from the germline V gene are LGHNA and YNFKEQ. CDR3 sequence (DNA): TGTGCCAGCAGACCCGGGACAGGGGAGTATGGCTACACCTTC. Protein sequence: CASRPGTGEYGYTF.

The chain carries TRBV28 and TRBJ2-7, with 8 positions matching TRBD1. With V trimmed by 2 bases and J by 5 bases, 8 bases remained unmatched. The CDR3 extends over 15 amino acids. Germline CDR1 is MDHEN and CDR2 is SYDVKM. CDR3 amino acids: CASSLAITGGNEQYF. CDR3 nucleotide sequence: TGTGCCAGCAGTTTAGCTATAACAGGGGGGAACGAGCAGTACTTC. The complete variable domain, with remaining parts taken from reference TRBV28 and TRBJ2-7, reads DVKVTQSSRYLVKRTGEKVFLECVQDMDHENMFWYRQDPGLGLRLIYFSYDVKMKEKGDIPEGYSVSREKKERFSLILESASTNQTSMYLCASSLAITGGNEQYFGPGTRLTVT.

The chain has TRBV6-6 and TRBJ2-7; D is ambiguous. The CDR3 totals 12 residues. From germline, CDR1 is MNHNY and CDR2 SVGAGI (reference sequence). Trimming left V 5 bases short and J 1 base short, with 6 bases between. The CDR3: CASSGVSYEQYF. The CDR3 region has the DNA TGTGCCAGCAGTGGAGTTTCCTACGAGCAGTACTTC.

The chain uses TRBV30 and TRBJ1-2; the match to TRBD1 covers 7 bases. With 8 bases clipped from V and 0 bases from J, the junction kept 6 bases outside the gene matches. This CDR3 region has 13 residues. Germline values: CDR1 GTSNPN, CDR2 SVGIG (reference sequence). The CDR3 region is CAGTDKTNYGYTF. Here the CDR3 DNA reads TGTGCCGGGACAGACAAAACTAACTATGGCTACACCTTC.

This chain joins TRBV11-2 and TRBJ1-2; D unresolved. Trimming left V 1 base short and J 6 bases short, with 15 bases between. This CDR3 contains 15 residues. Germline V gives CDR1 SGHAT, CDR2 FQNNGV. CDR3 sequence: CASSLGVGVGDGYTF. The CDR3 DNA reads TGTGCCAGCAGCTTAGGAGTCGGGGTGGGCGATGGCTACACCTTC.

V gene TRBV25-1 combines with J gene TRBJ2-1; 12 positions agree with TRBD1. The CDR3 extends over 13 amino acids. Germline V lookup: CDR1 MGHDK, CDR2 SYGVNS. V dropped 7 bases and J dropped 9; count of bases not matched to a gene: 4. CDR3 coding DNA: TGTGCCAGCACCGGGACAGGGGGCGTTGAGCAGTTCTTC. Protein product: CASTGTGGVEQFF.

This chain uses TRBV27 with TRBJ2-2, with D perhaps TRBD2 (5 bases). Trimming took 2 bases from V and 10 from J, leaving 17 bases between them. The germline CDR1 and CDR2 sequences are MNHEY and SMNVEV (reference sequence). The CDR3 runs to 15 residues. As DNA, the CDR3 is TGTGCCAGCAGTTTAAATGGGAGAATCTCCGAGGAGCTGTTTTTT. Translation gives CASSLNGRISEELFF.

This clone has a single count. This CDR3 reads CASSYSSSRGIYEQYF. The DNA of the CDR3 is TGTGCCAGCAGTTACTCGAGTAGCAGGGGGATCTACGAGCAGTACTTC. The chain carries TRBV6-2 or TRBV6-3 and TRBJ2-7; 7 positions match TRBD1. V dropped 0 bases and J dropped 3; count of bases not matched to a gene: 8. Germline CDR1 MNHEY, CDR2 SVGEGT. CDR3 length: 16 residues.

The V and J genes are TRBV7-6 and TRBJ1-2; TRBD1 aligns across 7 bases. From germline, CDR1 is SGHVS and CDR2 FNYEAQ. The CDR3 sequence is 15 residues long. The J segment lost 5 bases and the V segment lost 6 bases, leaving 12 bases of the junction unmatched. The CDR3 protein is CASSHSRDRLYGYTF. In DNA, the CDR3 is TGTGCCAGCAGTCACTCCCGGGACAGATTATATGGCTACACCTTC. The whole variable domain, filled in from reference TRBV7-6 and TRBJ1-2, reads GAGVSQSPRYKVTKRGQDVALRCDPISGHVSLYWYRQALGQGPEFLTYFNYEAQQDKSGLPNDRFSAERPEGSISTLTIQRTEQRDSAMYRCASSHSRDRLYGYTFGSGTRLTVV.

The rearrangement uses TRBV5-4 and TRBJ2-7; D may be TRBD1 (5 bases). In germline, CDR1 is SGHNT, CDR2 YYREEE (reference sequence). This CDR3 is 15 amino acids long. V was clipped by 6 bases and J by 2 bases, with 18 bases between them. The CDR3 nucleotides read TGTGCCAGCACCACCCTGGGGCAGGTCCCCTACGAGCAGTACTTC. This translates into CASTTLGQVPYEQYF.

The genes are TRBV29-1 and TRBJ2-1; no reliable D call. The CDR3 sequence is 15 residues long. Germline CDR1 is SQVTM and CDR2 is ANQGSEA. Trimming pared 3 bases from V and 0 bases from J, leaving 12 bases between. This CDR3 is CSVDARPSSYNEQFF. The CDR3 bases are TGCAGCGTTGACGCTCGCCCGAGCTCCTACAATGAGCAGTTCTTC.